These T cell receptor beta chains were read from a single sample in a study of blood T cell repertoires in COVID-19. Some clones are missing from TCRdb's copy, which holds only in-frame ones; the method was immunoSEQ multiplex PCR. The sample contains about 120,000 clones, about nine tenths of which appear only once. Sequences were obtained from peripheral blood. The receptor source for this set is a human donor in a cohort sampled during active COVID-19. CDR3s include the opening cysteine and the closing phenylalanine or tryptophan. D genes are given only for firm matches. Some rows mark clone size as missing; the rest say once, few, many or name a class of expanded clone.

DNA,CDR3,J,V,size,D
TGTGCCAGCAGCCCTGACAGGGTGCGCAATCAGCCCCAGCATTTT,CASSPDRVRNQPQHF,TRBJ1-5,TRBV2,few,TRBD1
TGCGCCAGCAGTGGCCGTTATGGGCGGGAGCGAAATGAGCAGTTCTTC,CASSGRYGRERNEQFF,TRBJ2-1,TRBV10-1,.,TRBD2
TGTGCCAGCAGCCGACTAGCGGGGAGGAATGAGCAGTTCTTC,CASSRLAGRNEQFF,TRBJ2-1,TRBV11-2,few,TRBD2
TGTGCCAGCAGCGGTGGGACTAGCAGCAACACCGGGGAGCTGTTTTTT,CASSGGTSSNTGELFF,TRBJ2-2,TRBV14,.,TRBD2
TGTGCCAGCGGCACCTCTCTAGCGGGTCCGAATGAGCAGTTCTTC,CASGTSLAGPNEQFF,TRBJ2-1,TRBV9,.,TRBD2
TGTGCCAGCAGTTCCCTGGGACAGGGGGCTTACGAGCAGTACTTC,CASSSLGQGAYEQYF,TRBJ2-7,TRBV6-5,.,TRBD1
TGTGCCAGCAGGCTAAGGGGGCAGAACACTGAAGCTTTCTTT,CASRLRGQNTEAFF,TRBJ1-1,TRBV28,.,TRBD1
TGTGCCAGCAGCCTCGACAGATCCGATACGCAGTATTTT,CASSLDRSDTQYF,TRBJ2-3,TRBV11-2,.,.
TGTGCCAGCAGCCTCTCTCCCGAGACCCAGTACTTC,CASSLSPETQYF,TRBJ2-5,TRBV2,.,.
TGTGCCAGCAGTCCTAGCGGGAGGGCCGGCGACGAGCAGTACTTC,CASSPSGRAGDEQYF,TRBJ2-7,TRBV28,.,TRBD2
TGCGCCAGCAGACACGGGAGAACCGGGGAGCTGTTTTTT,CASRHGRTGELFF,TRBJ2-2,TRBV23-1,.,.
TGTGCCACCAGTGATCCCGGGACTAGCGGAACCTACAATGAGCAGTTCTTC,CATSDPGTSGTYNEQFF,TRBJ2-1,TRBV24-1,once,TRBD2
TGTGCCAGCAGCCAAGATAGGGGACTAGACTACGAGCAGTACTTC,CASSQDRGLDYEQYF,TRBJ2-7,TRBV3-1/TRBV3-2,.,TRBD2
TGTGCCAGCAGTGACTCGATGTCCGGGAAGCAGTTCTTC,CASSDSMSGKQFF,TRBJ2-1,TRBV6-4,.,.
TGTGCCAGCAGCTTCAGGGGGGACCAATATAGCAATCAGCCCCAGCATTTT,CASSFRGDQYSNQPQHF,TRBJ1-5,TRBV5-8,.,TRBD1
TGTGCCAGCATCCCCTCGGGGAGGGTGGGGGCAGAGACCCAGTACTTC,CASIPSGRVGAETQYF,TRBJ2-5,TRBV25-1,.,.
TGTGCCAGCAGTTATAACCTAGCGGGACGAACCGAGCAGTACTTC,CASSYNLAGRTEQYF,TRBJ2-7,TRBV6-2/TRBV6-3,.,TRBD2
TGTGCCAGCAGCTTGGGGAGTATATATGGCTACACCTTC,CASSLGSIYGYTF,TRBJ1-2,TRBV6-2/TRBV6-3,few,.
TGTGCCAGCATTGGAGTGGAGACCCAGTACTTC,CASIGVETQYF,TRBJ2-5,TRBV3-1/TRBV3-2,.,.
TGTGCCAGCATCTCTCGGGGGATAAATCAGCCCCAGCATTTT,CASISRGINQPQHF,TRBJ1-5,TRBV6-1,.,.
TGCGCCAGCAGCCAAGAGAGGGGGGGAAACACCGGGGAGCTGTTTTTT,CASSQERGGNTGELFF,TRBJ2-2,TRBV4-1,.,.
TGTGCCAGCAGTGACTTGCCTAGCGGGAGAGATACGCAGTATTTT,CASSDLPSGRDTQYF,TRBJ2-3,TRBV6-4,.,TRBD2
TGTGCCTGGAGTGTAACACAGGGGGAGCAGTACTTC,CAWSVTQGEQYF,TRBJ2-7,TRBV30,.,TRBD1
TGTGCCAGCAGCTGGGGGGACGTTACCTATGGCTACACCTTC,CASSWGDVTYGYTF,TRBJ1-2,TRBV7-9,.,.
TGTGCCAGCAGACGGTCCATACACAATGAGCAGTTCTTC,CASRRSIHNEQFF,TRBJ2-1,TRBV28,.,.
TGTGCCAGCCGCCGGGACAGCGGGGAGCTGTTTTTT,CASRRDSGELFF,TRBJ2-2,TRBV7-6,.,TRBD1
TGTGCCAGCAGTGTCGCGGGCGGCTACACCTTC,CASSVAGGYTF,TRBJ1-2,TRBV25-1,.,.
TGTGCCAGTATGGCGGGAGGGCCTGGGGAGACCCAGTACTTC,CASMAGGPGETQYF,TRBJ2-5,TRBV19,once,TRBD2
TGTGCCAGCAGCTTAGGCGCAGGGGAGAGCTACACCTTC,CASSLGAGESYTF,TRBJ1-2,TRBV7-3,.,.
TGCGCCAGCAGTGAGTCGGGGACAGGGCCTAACACCGGGGAGCTGTTTTTT,CASSESGTGPNTGELFF,TRBJ2-2,TRBV10-1,.,TRBD1
TGTGCCAGCAGCGAAGGCCCATCCCGACAGGGGAGGTATGGCTACACCTTC,CASSEGPSRQGRYGYTF,TRBJ1-2,TRBV9,once,TRBD1
TGTGCCAGCAGACGGACTAGCGGGGGGTCCCAAACCGCCACAGATACGCAGTATTTT,CASRRTSGGSQTATDTQYF,TRBJ2-3,TRBV9,once,TRBD2
TGTGCCAGCAGTGACTCTACAGGGGGAGACACTGAAGCTTTCTTT,CASSDSTGGDTEAFF,TRBJ1-1,TRBV6-4,.,TRBD1
TGTGCCAGCAGCTTTGAGGGTTTCTCTGGAAACACCATATATTTT,CASSFEGFSGNTIYF,TRBJ1-3,TRBV7-2,.,.
TGTGCCAGCAGCTATCGGGACTCCCAAGAGACCCAGTACTTC,CASSYRDSQETQYF,TRBJ2-5,TRBV13,.,.
TGTGCCAGCATCGTCCGAGGGAGGGCATCCGGGGAGCTGTTTTTT,CASIVRGRASGELFF,TRBJ2-2,TRBV5-8,.,TRBD2
TGCGCCAGCAGCCAAGGGAGCGGGGAGGGAACCCAGTACTTC,CASSQGSGEGTQYF,TRBJ2-5,TRBV4-1,.,TRBD2
TGTGCCAGCAGCTGGGGGGACAGGGGATTCCAAGAGACCCAGTACTTC,CASSWGDRGFQETQYF,TRBJ2-5,TRBV11-2,.,TRBD1
TGTGCCAGCAGATCCCCAGGGGGCTCTGGAAACACCATATATTTT,CASRSPGGSGNTIYF,TRBJ1-3,TRBV6-5,.,TRBD1
TGTGCCAGCAGTTACGGGCCAGGCTCTGGAAACACCATATATTTT,CASSYGPGSGNTIYF,TRBJ1-3,TRBV6-5,.,.
TGTGCCAGCAGATACGGGGGGGGAACCGGGGAGCTGTTTTTT,CASRYGGGTGELFF,TRBJ2-2,TRBV7-8,.,TRBD2
TGTGCCAGCAGACTCGAACTAGCGTACGAGCAGTACTTC,CASRLELAYEQYF,TRBJ2-7,TRBV28,.,TRBD2
TGTGCCAGCAGCGGACAGATAGAAGCTTTCTTT,CASSGQIEAFF,TRBJ1-1,TRBV5-8,.,.
TGTGCCAGCAGTTTAGACAGGGGGGAGTACGAGCAGTACTTC,CASSLDRGEYEQYF,TRBJ2-7,TRBV6-2/TRBV6-3,.,TRBD1
TGTGCCAGCAGTTTAAGGGGCAGCAATCAGCCCCAGCATTTT,CASSLRGSNQPQHF,TRBJ1-5,TRBV27,.,.
TGTGCCAGCAGAACAGGAAACAATGAGCAGTTCTTC,CASRTGNNEQFF,TRBJ2-1,TRBV28,.,.
TGTGCCAGCAGGGGAGGGGTTATATCGCCCCAGCATTTT,CASRGGVISPQHF,TRBJ1-5,TRBV6-5,.,.
TGTGCCAGCAGCCAAGCAGTCGGGGACACCGGGGAGCTGTTTTTT,CASSQAVGDTGELFF,TRBJ2-2,TRBV7-3,.,.
TGTGCCAGCAGCCAAGTGGGGCCCTGGAGCACTGAAGCTTTCTTT,CASSQVGPWSTEAFF,TRBJ1-1,TRBV3-1/TRBV3-2,.,.
TGTGCCAGCAGTGATCCCGGAGTAGCGGGCTCCTACGAGCAGTACTTC,CASSDPGVAGSYEQYF,TRBJ2-7,TRBV25-1,once,TRBD2
TGCGCCAGCAGCTCCCTTGGACAGTTGGAGGTGGACACTGAAGCTTTCTTT,CASSSLGQLEVDTEAFF,TRBJ1-1,TRBV5-1,.,.
TGTGCCAGCAGTAACCTAGGACAGGGAAGGAACACTGAAGCTTTCTTT,CASSNLGQGRNTEAFF,TRBJ1-1,TRBV27,once,TRBD1
TGTGCCAGCGGTGGCAGGGTAGTAGTCGAGCAGTACTTC,CASGGRVVVEQYF,TRBJ2-7,TRBV2,.,.
TGTGCCACCGGAGGGACCGCAAACCTCCAGCCCCAGCATTTT,CATGGTANLQPQHF,TRBJ1-5,TRBV24-1,.,.
TGTGCCAGCAGCCTCGGGACAGGGAACACTGAAGCTTTCTTT,CASSLGTGNTEAFF,TRBJ1-1,TRBV7-6,.,TRBD1
TGTGCCAGCAGCCCAGGGCTAGCGGGTCCTGGCACAGATACGCAGTATTTT,CASSPGLAGPGTDTQYF,TRBJ2-3,TRBV11-3,.,TRBD2
TGTGCCAGTCAAAGGGACAGGGTGAATGAAAAACTGTTTTTT,CASQRDRVNEKLFF,TRBJ1-4,TRBV19,.,TRBD1
TGTGCCAGCAGCGCGAGACAGGTGATGAACACTGAAGCTTTCTTT,CASSARQVMNTEAFF,TRBJ1-1,TRBV9,.,.
TGTGCCACCAGTGATTCCATCCCCGGGGGGGCCTCCTACAATGAGCAGTTCTTC,CATSDSIPGGASYNEQFF,TRBJ2-1,TRBV24-1,.,TRBD2
TGTGCCAGCAGGTTACTAGCGGGAGTTAACAATGAGCAGTTCTTC,CASRLLAGVNNEQFF,TRBJ2-1,TRBV27,.,TRBD2